This passage covers 17 T cell receptor beta chains from one sample sequenced in a study of blood T cell repertoires in COVID-19. Only in-frame clones appear in the TCRdb table, and some are missing; sequencing was by immunoSEQ multiplex PCR. The sample includes approximately 130,000 clones, 83% of them seen just once. Sequenced sample: peripheral blood. These receptors were taken from an older man with active or convalescent COVID-19.

CDR3 sequence reads: CASSPQAASNEQYF. DNA for the CDR3: TGTGCCAGCTCACCCCAGGCAGCCAGTAACGAGCAGTACTTC. This chain joins TRBV18 and TRBJ2-7; D gene uncertain. Germline assignment: CDR1 KGHSH and CDR2 LQKENI. The CDR3 is 14 residues long. Trimming shortened V by 3 bases and J by 5 bases, and 14 bases separated the two germline ends.

The rearrangement uses TRBV16 and TRBJ1-5; 12 nucleotides agree with TRBD1. The CDR3 has 16 amino acids. From germline, CDR1 is KGHSY and CDR2 FQNENV. V lost 4 bases to trimming and J lost 3 bases; unmatched junction nucleotides: 4. The CDR3 DNA reads TGTGCCAGCAGCCGGGACAGGGGGCGTCTCAATCAGCCCCAGCATTTT. Its protein is CASSRDRGRLNQPQHF.

The chain has TRBV7-6 and TRBJ1-3; 10 bases align to TRBD1. The CDR3 length is 16 residues. Germline V CDR1 and CDR2: SGHVS, FNYEAQ. Trimming cost V 1 base and J 3 bases; bases outside gene matches: 3. The CDR3, as DNA: TGTGCCAGCAGCTTAGGTGACAGGGGGCTTGGAAACACCATATATTTT. Translated: CASSLGDRGLGNTIYF.

This clone has more than one count but fewer than ten. The chain combines TRBV9 with TRBJ2-7, with D unresolved. The CDR3 contains 13 residues. Germline lookup yields CDR1 SGDLS and CDR2 YYNGEE. Trimming removed 0 bases at V and 2 bases at J, with 6 bases between. The CDR3 spells CASSVGGTYEQYF. CDR3 nucleotides: TGTGCCAGCAGCGTAGGAGGCACCTACGAGCAGTACTTC.

The CDR3 bases are TGTGCCAGCAGTTTTCACGGCAGGGGAGAGGAGACCCAGTACTTC. This encodes CASSFHGRGEETQYF. The V and J genes are TRBV27 and TRBJ2-5, with D perhaps matching TRBD1 (6 bases). Trimming removed 3 bases at V and 5 bases at J, with 16 bases between. Germline-derived CDR1 and CDR2 are MNHEY and SMNVEV (reference sequence). The CDR3 has 15 amino acids.

The rearrangement uses TRBV5-4 and TRBJ2-3; TRBD2 aligns across 7 bases. Trimming took 5 bases from V and 0 from J; bases not matched to a gene: 9. The CDR3 contains 16 residues. The germline gives CDR1 SGHNT, CDR2 YYREEE (reference sequence). This CDR3 reads CASRLASSFSTDTQYF. In nucleotides, the CDR3 is TGTGCCAGCAGACTAGCGTCATCCTTTAGCACAGATACGCAGTATTTT.

This clone appeared a single time. The chain has TRBV27 and TRBJ2-2; 12 nucleotides align to TRBD1. The V segment lost 6 bases and the J segment 6 bases; nucleotides outside the gene matches: 8. CDR1 and CDR2 from the germline V gene are MNHEY and SMNVEV (reference sequence). This CDR3 comprises 16 residues. CDR3: CASRTAGTGGPGELFF. The CDR3 coding sequence is TGTGCCAGCAGAACCGCCGGGACAGGGGGCCCCGGGGAGCTGTTTTTT.

This chain uses TRBV2 with TRBJ1-4; 9 bases map to TRBD1. Germline V gives CDR1 SNHLY, CDR2 FYNNEI. The CDR3 is 14 residues long. V lost 1 base to trimming and J lost 8 bases; unmatched junction nucleotides: 2. CDR3 amino acids: CASSEGTGAEKLFF. CDR3 in DNA: TGTGCCAGCAGTGAAGGGACAGGGGCCGAAAAACTGTTTTTT. The entire variable domain, with the rest obtained from reference TRBV2 and TRBJ1-4, is as follows: EPEVTQTPSHQVTQMGQEVILRCVPISNHLYFYWYRQILGQKVEFLVSFYNNEISEKSEIFDDQFSVERPDGSNFTLKIRSTKLEDSAMYFCASSEGTGAEKLFFGSGTQLSVL.

The chain combines TRBV7-6 with TRBJ2-3; 11 bases are a match to TRBD1. Germline values: CDR1 SGHVS, CDR2 FNYEAQ. V lost 1 base and J lost 2; bases outside the gene matches: 2. The CDR3 totals 16 residues. This CDR3 reads CASSLGTGGVTDTQYF. The CDR3 coding sequence is TGTGCCAGCAGCTTAGGGACAGGGGGCGTCACAGATACGCAGTATTTT.

The J gene is TRBJ1-2, the V gene TRBV4-3, with D possibly matching TRBD1 (6 bases). The CDR3 has 15 amino acids. With 0 bases removed from V and 4 bases from J, the gap between germline ends came to 12 bases. The germline V gene has CDR1 LGHNA and CDR2 YSLEER. The CDR3 sequence is CASSQDAGVGYGYTF. The CDR3 DNA is TGCGCCAGCAGCCAAGACGCAGGGGTTGGCTATGGCTACACCTTC.

V is TRBV20-1 and J is TRBJ2-1, with D maybe TRBD1 (5 bases). The germline CDR1 and CDR2 sequences are DFQATT and SNEGSKA (reference sequence). Trimming removed 7 bases from V and 10 bases from J, with 14 bases in between. The CDR3 has 11 residues. The CDR3 DNA reads TGCAGTGTCCCTAGTGCAGGGGAGCAGTTCTTC. Protein sequence: CSVPSAGEQFF.

The chain uses TRBV19 and TRBJ1-5; possible D gene TRBD1, 5 bases. V lost 5 bases to trimming and J lost 3 bases, with 17 bases between them. Germline lookup yields CDR1 LNHDA and CDR2 SQIVND (reference sequence). The CDR3 totals 16 residues. The CDR3 DNA reads as TGTGCCAGTAGTCCAACCCGGGACTCCCTCAATCAGCCCCAGCATTTT. Protein: CASSPTRDSLNQPQHF.

V usage is TRBV29-1 and J usage is TRBJ2-5, with 9 bases identical to TRBD1. The CDR3 has 15 residues. Trimming at V came to 3 bases and at J to 1 base, leaving 6 bases not matched to a gene. Germline V gene sequence: CDR1 SQVTM, CDR2 ANQGSEA. Here the CDR3 reads CSVDSGQGSQETQYF. The DNA of the CDR3 is TGCAGCGTTGACTCCGGACAGGGGTCCCAAGAGACCCAGTACTTC.

This chain links TRBV9 with TRBJ2-5; 7 positions agree with TRBD2. Trimming took 0 bases from V and 3 from J; bases not matched to a gene: 11. This CDR3 comprises 17 residues. Germline V lookup: CDR1 SGDLS, CDR2 YYNGEE. The CDR3 here is CASSVALIASGEETQYF. CDR3 sequence (DNA): TGTGCCAGCAGCGTAGCTCTTATAGCTAGCGGTGAAGAGACCCAGTACTTC.

In its sample, this clone was seen once. This rearrangement joins TRBV2 to TRBJ1-2; 8 bases line up with TRBD1. Losses at the gene ends were 8 bases for V and 8 bases for J; bases not matched to a gene: 10. Germline CDR1 reads SNHLY; CDR2 reads FYNNEI. CDR3 length: 13 residues. CDR3 nucleotides: TGTGCCAGCGGGGGACAGGTTCTCGAGGGCTACACCTTC. Protein sequence: CASGGQVLEGYTF.

This chain connects TRBV2 to TRBJ1-4, with 12 bases aligning to TRBD1. The CDR3 totals 18 residues. CDR1 is SNHLY, CDR2 FYNNEI, per germline. Trimming cost V 6 bases and J 0 bases; bases outside gene matches: 8. CDR3 amino acids: CASRAGQGALSTNEKLFF. The CDR3 coding sequence is TGTGCCAGCAGGGCGGGACAGGGGGCCCTTTCAACTAATGAAAAACTGTTTTTT.

V gene TRBV11-1 combines with J gene TRBJ2-7, with unresolved D. The CDR3 has 15 amino acids. With 1 base removed from V and 0 bases from J, the gap between germline ends came to 10 bases. Germline lookup yields CDR1 SGHAT and CDR2 FQDESV (reference sequence). The chain's CDR3 is CASSLDQTSSYEQYF. The CDR3 DNA follows: TGTGCCAGCAGCTTAGACCAGACAAGCTCCTACGAGCAGTACTTC.